This TCR beta chain was sequenced for a study of T cell responses to AZD1222 COVID-19 vaccine (dated by TCRdb to the early 2020s). For the wider study: A total of 233 trial participants underwent TCR sequencing, of whom some 210 received two doses of AZD1222 and around 26 received two doses of the MenACWY control vaccine. Trial participants were enrolled into age subgroups of 18-55, 56-69 and 70-plus years, which contained approximately 150, 28 and 58 TCR-sequenced participants, respectively. The investigation overall reported the following: Most participants were white British and females outnumbered males, and the authors suggested that clonal diversity may have been underestimated. Because no samples from the day 14 peak response were available, repertoires could be characterized only after the peak T cell response. The vaccine-associated CD4 TCRs covered the entire spike protein, and the dominant responses fell in regions 160-218 and 743-854. After two AZD1222 doses, both the breadth and the depth of spike-specific TCRs were significantly higher than at day 0 and than in MenACWY recipients. Conclusions about previously exposed vaccinees were limited because only six AZD1222 recipients were SARS-CoV-2 seropositive at baseline. Epitopes outside the regions mutated in the B.1.351 and B.1.1.7 variants were reportedly recognized by nearly half of the unique spike-specific TCRs. The 56-69-year group was small, and its depth increase did not reach significance, likely because of low power.

As regards this clone: Its target antigen remains unknown. No base-level quality is on record; no much larger clone is a single base apart.

The label giving this sample's time point can be read as: about 28 days (+/-7) after the second vaccine dose. Because spike-specific TCR depth and breadth did not differ between the two schedules, AZD1222 recipients who got a second dose at roughly 4 weeks were pooled with those who got a second dose at roughly 12 weeks. The vaccinee samples were drawn from two UK trials, COV001 and COV002, one of which was a single-blind randomized controlled phase 2/3 trial testing AZD1222 (ChAdOx1 nCoV-19) in healthy adults. Trial participant PBMC samples were collected at day 0 and day 28 after the second dose for TCRbeta chain sequencing. The CDR3 regions of human TCRbeta chains were subjected to immunosequencing. Under the source paper's analysis protocol: Repertoire TCRs were matched against a reference library of SARS-CoV-2-specific TCRs generated with the MIRA antigen-specificity platform. Breadth was defined as the fraction of unique TCRs that were SARS-CoV-2-associated, and depth was defined as the fraction of total T cells that were SARS-CoV-2-associated. Using the MIRA data, every spike-specific TCR was mapped to the spike region that the TCR reacted to and assigned to either a CD4 or a CD8 class. Log10-transformed breadth and depth values were compared by one-way ANOVA with Sidak's multiple comparisons tests. The table comes from immuneACCESS by way of TCRdb, which keeps in-frame sequences with V and J called. Part of the clones is missing from these tables; in studies checked, under half for an unresolved V gene and the rest for unknown reasons. That table supplies the V and J calls and clone size; D and trimming were determined from the DNA. The sample table shows some 170,000 clones, and approximately 90% are seen once. Over 1.5% of the sample is in the top ten clones.

The germline V gene sets CDR1 to MNHEY and CDR2 to SVGEGT. The V and J ends are trimmed by 1 base and 13 bases, leaving 34 bases between them. The CDR3 contains 19 residues, cysteine and phenylalanine counted. The read is trimmed to its CDR3 DNA, 57 bases read in frame from base 1. The source is an adult who received the AZD1222 COVID-19 vaccine. The sequences come from peripheral blood, collected 28 days after the second AZD1222 dose. Recombination linked TRBV6-2 or TRBV6-3 to TRBJ1-2; confidence is insufficient to name the D gene. Here the CDR3 is given as CASSYFLIPTVNGLSVCTF. The nucleotide sequence is TGTGCCAGCAGTTACTTTTTGATCCCAACGGTAAATGGGCTTTCCGTATGCACCTTC.